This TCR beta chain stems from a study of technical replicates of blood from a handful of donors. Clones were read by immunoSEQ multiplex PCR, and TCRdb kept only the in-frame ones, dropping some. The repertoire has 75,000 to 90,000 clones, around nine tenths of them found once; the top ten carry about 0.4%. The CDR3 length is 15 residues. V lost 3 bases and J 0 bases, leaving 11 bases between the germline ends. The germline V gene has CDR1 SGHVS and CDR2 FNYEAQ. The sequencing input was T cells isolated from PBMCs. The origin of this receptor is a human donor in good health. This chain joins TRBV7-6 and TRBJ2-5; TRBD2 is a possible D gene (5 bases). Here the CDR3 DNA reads TGTGCCAGCAGCTTGCGGGCCGATTACCAAGAGACCCAGTACTTC. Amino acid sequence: CASSLRADYQETQYF.